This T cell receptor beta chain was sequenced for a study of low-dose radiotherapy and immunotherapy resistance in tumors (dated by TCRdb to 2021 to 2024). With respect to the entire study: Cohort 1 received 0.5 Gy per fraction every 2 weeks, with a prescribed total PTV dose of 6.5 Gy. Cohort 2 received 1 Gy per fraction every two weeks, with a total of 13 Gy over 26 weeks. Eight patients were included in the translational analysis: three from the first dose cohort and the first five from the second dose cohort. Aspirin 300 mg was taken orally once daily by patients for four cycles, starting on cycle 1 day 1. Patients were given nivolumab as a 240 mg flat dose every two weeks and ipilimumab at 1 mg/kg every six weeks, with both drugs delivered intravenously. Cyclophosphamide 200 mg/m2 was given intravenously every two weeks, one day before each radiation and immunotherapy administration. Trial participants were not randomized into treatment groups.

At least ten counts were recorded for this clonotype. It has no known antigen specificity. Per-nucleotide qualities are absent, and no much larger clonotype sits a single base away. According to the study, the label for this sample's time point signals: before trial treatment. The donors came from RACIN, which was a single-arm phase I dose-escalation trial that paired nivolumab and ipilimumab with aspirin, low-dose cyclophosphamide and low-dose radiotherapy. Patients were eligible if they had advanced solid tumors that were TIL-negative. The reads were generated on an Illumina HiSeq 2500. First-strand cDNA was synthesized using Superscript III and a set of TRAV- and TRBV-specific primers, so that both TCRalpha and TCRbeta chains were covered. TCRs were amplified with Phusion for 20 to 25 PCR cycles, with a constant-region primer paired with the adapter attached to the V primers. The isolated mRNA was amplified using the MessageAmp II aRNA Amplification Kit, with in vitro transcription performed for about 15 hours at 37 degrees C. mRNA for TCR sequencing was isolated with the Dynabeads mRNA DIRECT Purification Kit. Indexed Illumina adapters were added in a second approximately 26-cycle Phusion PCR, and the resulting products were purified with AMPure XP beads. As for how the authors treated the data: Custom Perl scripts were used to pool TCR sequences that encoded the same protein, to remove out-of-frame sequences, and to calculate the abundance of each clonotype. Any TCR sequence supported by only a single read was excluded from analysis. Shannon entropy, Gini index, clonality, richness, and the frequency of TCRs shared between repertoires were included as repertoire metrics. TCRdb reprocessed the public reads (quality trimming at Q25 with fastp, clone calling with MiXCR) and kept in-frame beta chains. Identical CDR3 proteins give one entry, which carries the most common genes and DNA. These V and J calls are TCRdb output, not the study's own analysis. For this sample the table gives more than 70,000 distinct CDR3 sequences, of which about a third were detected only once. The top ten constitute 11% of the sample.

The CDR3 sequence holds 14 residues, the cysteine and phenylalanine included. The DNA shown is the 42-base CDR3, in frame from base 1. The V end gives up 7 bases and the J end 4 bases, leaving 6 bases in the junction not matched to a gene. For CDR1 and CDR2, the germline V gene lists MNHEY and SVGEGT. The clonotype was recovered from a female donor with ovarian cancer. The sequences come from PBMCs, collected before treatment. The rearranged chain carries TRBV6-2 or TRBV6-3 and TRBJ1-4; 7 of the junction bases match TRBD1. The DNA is TGTGCCAGCAAAAAGGACAGGTTTAATGAAAAACTGTTTTTT. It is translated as CASKKDRFNEKLFF.